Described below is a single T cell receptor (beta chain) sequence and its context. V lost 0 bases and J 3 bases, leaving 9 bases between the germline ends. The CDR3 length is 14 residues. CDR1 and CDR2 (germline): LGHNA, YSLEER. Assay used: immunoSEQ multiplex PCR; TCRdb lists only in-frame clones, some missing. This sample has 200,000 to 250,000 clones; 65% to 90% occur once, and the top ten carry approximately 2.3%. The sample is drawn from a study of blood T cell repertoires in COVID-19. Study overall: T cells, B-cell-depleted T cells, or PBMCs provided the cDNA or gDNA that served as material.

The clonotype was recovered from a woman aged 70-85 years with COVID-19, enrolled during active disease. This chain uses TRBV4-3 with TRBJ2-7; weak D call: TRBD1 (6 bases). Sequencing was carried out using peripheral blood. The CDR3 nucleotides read TGCGCCAGCAGCCAAGATCTGGGACACTACGAGCAGTACTTC. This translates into CASSQDLGHYEQYF.